This T cell receptor beta chain was captured by sequencing in a study of T cell responses to AZD1222 COVID-19 vaccine. Study observations and caveats: Possibly, clonal diversity was underestimated; donors were largely white British and included more females.

Germline CDR1 KGHSH, CDR2 LQKENI. This CDR3 is 16 amino acids long. The V end was cut by 0 bases, the J end by 4 bases, with 13 bases between. Here immunoSEQ multiplex PCR was the method, and the copy in TCRdb shows in-frame clones only, minus some. The data contain approximately 110,000 clones, over 75% of them singletons. As regards this clone: No antigen is known for it.

Sequencing used peripheral blood, obtained 28 days after the second AZD1222 dose. V usage is TRBV18 and J usage is TRBJ1-3, with D possibly TRBD1 on 5 matching bases. The TCR originated in an adult who received the AZD1222 COVID-19 vaccine. For the CDR3, the DNA is TGTGCCAGCTCACCACCGGGCAGGGCCTCGGGAAACACCATATATTTT. Translating it yields CASSPPGRASGNTIYF.